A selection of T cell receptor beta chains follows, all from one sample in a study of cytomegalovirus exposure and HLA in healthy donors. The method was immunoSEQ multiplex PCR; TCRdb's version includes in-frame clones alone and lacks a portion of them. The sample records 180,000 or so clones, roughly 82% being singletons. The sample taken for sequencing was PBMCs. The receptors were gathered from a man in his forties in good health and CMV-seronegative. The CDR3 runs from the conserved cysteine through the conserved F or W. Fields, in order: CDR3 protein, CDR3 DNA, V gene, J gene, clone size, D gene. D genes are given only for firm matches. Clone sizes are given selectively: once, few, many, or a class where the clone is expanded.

cdr3_aa: CASSPPGAGRSEQYF
cdr3_nt: TGTGCCAGTAGTCCCCCCGGGGCGGGACGGAGCGAGCAGTACTTC
v_call: TRBV19
j_call: TRBJ2-7
clone_size: .
d_call: .

cdr3_aa: CASGSGYRETQYF
cdr3_nt: TGTGCTAGTGGTTCCGGGTATCGGGAGACCCAGTACTTC
v_call: TRBV12-5
j_call: TRBJ2-5
clone_size: .
d_call: .

cdr3_aa: CASSLALSGNTEAFF
cdr3_nt: TGTGCCAGCAGCTTAGCGCTCTCAGGGAACACTGAAGCTTTCTTT
v_call: TRBV7-2
j_call: TRBJ1-1
clone_size: .
d_call: .

cdr3_aa: CASSRNAGSGDEQYF
cdr3_nt: TGCGCCAGCAGCCGAAACGCAGGGTCGGGGGACGAGCAGTACTTC
v_call: TRBV4-3
j_call: TRBJ2-7
clone_size: .
d_call: .

cdr3_aa: CASRETGRGNTIYF
cdr3_nt: TGTGCCAGCAGAGAGACAGGGCGGGGAAACACCATATATTTT
v_call: TRBV6-6
j_call: TRBJ1-3
clone_size: few
d_call: TRBD1

cdr3_aa: CASTGQGPYEQYF
cdr3_nt: TGTGCCAGTACGGGACAGGGACCCTACGAGCAGTACTTC
v_call: TRBV19
j_call: TRBJ2-7
clone_size: .
d_call: TRBD1

cdr3_aa: CASSQDSGAGANVLTF
cdr3_nt: TGTGCCAGCAGTCAAGACAGCGGGGCTGGGGCCAACGTCCTGACTTTC
v_call: TRBV7-2
j_call: TRBJ2-6
clone_size: .
d_call: TRBD2

cdr3_aa: CASSLTGHTYGYTF
cdr3_nt: TGTGCCAGCAGTTTAACAGGGCACACCTATGGCTACACCTTC
v_call: TRBV28
j_call: TRBJ1-2
clone_size: once
d_call: .

cdr3_aa: CASSLTPSSYEQYF
cdr3_nt: TGTGCCAGCAGCTTAACCCCTAGCAGCTACGAGCAGTACTTC
v_call: TRBV7-8
j_call: TRBJ2-7
clone_size: .
d_call: .

cdr3_aa: CASSLSGRGDEKLFF
cdr3_nt: TGCGCCAGCAGCTTATCAGGGAGGGGAGATGAAAAACTGTTTTTT
v_call: TRBV5-1
j_call: TRBJ1-4
clone_size: .
d_call: .

cdr3_aa: CASSLGGGMDQPQHF
cdr3_nt: TGTGCCAGCAGCTTGGGCGGGGGGATGGATCAGCCCCAGCATTTT
v_call: TRBV5-6
j_call: TRBJ1-5
clone_size: .
d_call: .

cdr3_aa: CASSPYRGGYQPQHF
cdr3_nt: TGTGCCAGCAGTCCGTACAGGGGAGGTTATCAGCCCCAGCATTTT
v_call: TRBV6-5
j_call: TRBJ1-5
clone_size: .
d_call: TRBD1

cdr3_aa: CATIGQGPRSYEQYF
cdr3_nt: TGTGCCACGATCGGACAAGGGCCACGATCCTACGAGCAGTACTTC
v_call: TRBV28
j_call: TRBJ2-7
clone_size: .
d_call: .

cdr3_aa: CASTKEVANQPQHF
cdr3_nt: TGTGCCAGCACCAAAGAGGTAGCAAATCAGCCCCAGCATTTT
v_call: TRBV6-1
j_call: TRBJ1-5
clone_size: .
d_call: .

cdr3_aa: CASSQVGGGGTDTQYF
cdr3_nt: TGTGCCAGCAGCCAAGTCGGAGGGGGGGGTACAGATACGCAGTATTTT
v_call: TRBV4-2
j_call: TRBJ2-3
clone_size: .
d_call: .

cdr3_aa: CASSRAGQGAKETQYF
cdr3_nt: TGTGCCAGCAGCAGAGCGGGACAGGGGGCTAAAGAGACCCAGTACTTC
v_call: TRBV9
j_call: TRBJ2-5
clone_size: .
d_call: TRBD1

cdr3_aa: CASSTRTGRHETQYF
cdr3_nt: TGTGCCAGCAGCACTAGGACAGGCCGACACGAGACCCAGTACTTC
v_call: TRBV7-2
j_call: TRBJ2-5
clone_size: .
d_call: TRBD1

cdr3_aa: CASSENREVETQYF
cdr3_nt: TGTGCCAGCAGTGAAAACAGGGAAGTAGAGACCCAGTACTTC
v_call: TRBV2
j_call: TRBJ2-5
clone_size: .
d_call: .

cdr3_aa: CASSLGGKQEKLFF
cdr3_nt: TGTGCCAGCAGTTTGGGGGGGAAGCAAGAAAAACTGTTTTTT
v_call: TRBV28
j_call: TRBJ1-4
clone_size: once
d_call: .

cdr3_aa: CASSRGDRGFYNEQFF
cdr3_nt: TGCGCCAGCAGCCGTGGCGACAGGGGGTTTTACAATGAGCAGTTCTTC
v_call: TRBV5-1
j_call: TRBJ2-1
clone_size: .
d_call: TRBD1

cdr3_aa: CASRSLAGGLDEQFF
cdr3_nt: TGTGCCAGTAGATCACTAGCGGGAGGGTTGGATGAGCAGTTCTTC
v_call: TRBV19
j_call: TRBJ2-1
clone_size: .
d_call: TRBD2

cdr3_aa: CASSFEQTSGATDTQYF
cdr3_nt: TGTGCCAGCAGCTTCGAACAGACTAGCGGGGCCACAGATACGCAGTATTTT
v_call: TRBV7-9
j_call: TRBJ2-3
clone_size: .
d_call: TRBD2

cdr3_aa: CASRRPLQGQGVATEAFF
cdr3_nt: TGTGCCAGCAGGAGACCCCTACAGGGGCAGGGGGTTGCGACTGAAGCTTTCTTT
v_call: TRBV28
j_call: TRBJ1-1
clone_size: .
d_call: TRBD1

cdr3_aa: CASSYSGEGYGYTF
cdr3_nt: TGTGCCAGCAGTTACTCAGGGGAGGGCTATGGCTACACCTTC
v_call: TRBV6-5
j_call: TRBJ1-2
clone_size: .
d_call: .

cdr3_aa: CASRPGQPSNQPQHF
cdr3_nt: TGTGCCAGCAGACCGGGACAGCCAAGCAATCAGCCCCAGCATTTT
v_call: TRBV6-5
j_call: TRBJ1-5
clone_size: .
d_call: TRBD1

cdr3_aa: CSVGGPKGYTF
cdr3_nt: TGCAGCGTTGGGGGGCCGAAGGGCTACACCTTC
v_call: TRBV29-1
j_call: TRBJ1-2
clone_size: .
d_call: .

cdr3_aa: CAISERSLREGGSEQYF
cdr3_nt: TGTGCCATCAGTGAAAGATCTCTTCGGGAGGGGGGTTCCGAGCAGTACTTC
v_call: TRBV10-3
j_call: TRBJ2-7
clone_size: .
d_call: TRBD2

cdr3_aa: CASSVGELGSGNTIYF
cdr3_nt: TGTGCCAGCAGCGTAGGCGAACTCGGCTCTGGAAACACCATATATTTT
v_call: TRBV9
j_call: TRBJ1-3
clone_size: once
d_call: .

cdr3_aa: CASSGTGTNEKLFF
cdr3_nt: TGTGCCAGCAGCGGGACAGGGACTAATGAAAAACTGTTTTTT
v_call: TRBV28
j_call: TRBJ1-4
clone_size: .
d_call: TRBD1

cdr3_aa: CATSRAGTGPTGELFF
cdr3_nt: TGTGCCACCAGCAGGGCCGGGACAGGGCCCACCGGGGAGCTGTTTTTT
v_call: TRBV15
j_call: TRBJ2-2
clone_size: .
d_call: TRBD1

cdr3_aa: CASRTGGQATNEKLFF
cdr3_nt: TGCGCCAGCAGAACAGGGGGGCAAGCAACTAATGAAAAACTGTTTTTT
v_call: TRBV5-1
j_call: TRBJ1-4
clone_size: .
d_call: TRBD1

cdr3_aa: CASSLESGNTEAFF
cdr3_nt: TGTGCCAGCAGCTTAGAGTCGGGGAACACTGAAGCTTTCTTT
v_call: TRBV11-3
j_call: TRBJ1-1
clone_size: .
d_call: .

cdr3_aa: CASSFGGHNSPLHF
cdr3_nt: TGTGCCAGCAGCTTTGGGGGCCATAATTCACCCCTCCACTTT
v_call: TRBV5-4
j_call: TRBJ1-6
clone_size: .
d_call: .

cdr3_aa: CAWKEREAPDTQYF
cdr3_nt: TGTGCCTGGAAGGAGCGGGAGGCCCCAGATACGCAGTATTTT
v_call: TRBV30
j_call: TRBJ2-3
clone_size: .
d_call: TRBD2

cdr3_aa: CASSFDGARYNEQFF
cdr3_nt: TGTGCCAGCAGCTTCGATGGGGCACGGTACAATGAGCAGTTCTTC
v_call: TRBV7-2
j_call: TRBJ2-1
clone_size: few
d_call: .

cdr3_aa: CASNPTSQGANEQFF
cdr3_nt: TGTGCCAGCAACCCTACCTCACAGGGGGCCAATGAGCAGTTCTTC
v_call: TRBV28
j_call: TRBJ2-1
clone_size: .
d_call: TRBD1

cdr3_aa: CASSRGLQQETQYF
cdr3_nt: TGTGCCAGCAGCCGAGGACTTCAGCAAGAGACCCAGTACTTC
v_call: TRBV6-1
j_call: TRBJ2-5
clone_size: .
d_call: .

cdr3_aa: CASSSSNSPLHF
cdr3_nt: TGCGCCAGCAGCTCGAGTAATTCACCCCTCCACTTT
v_call: TRBV5-1
j_call: TRBJ1-6
clone_size: .
d_call: .

cdr3_aa: CASSIALATGETQYF
cdr3_nt: TGTGCCAGCTCAATTGCCTTAGCTACCGGAGAGACCCAGTACTTC
v_call: TRBV18
j_call: TRBJ2-5
clone_size: .
d_call: .

cdr3_aa: CASSYSRGGYTF
cdr3_nt: TGTGCCAGCAGTTACTCCAGGGGTGGCTACACCTTC
v_call: TRBV6-5
j_call: TRBJ1-2
clone_size: once
d_call: .

cdr3_aa: CASSETRDEQFF
cdr3_nt: TGTGCCAGCAGCGAGACTAGGGATGAGCAGTTCTTC
v_call: TRBV27
j_call: TRBJ2-1
clone_size: .
d_call: .

cdr3_aa: CASSRDRGHTGELFF
cdr3_nt: TGTGCCAGCAGTCGGGACAGGGGTCACACCGGGGAGCTGTTTTTT
v_call: TRBV2
j_call: TRBJ2-2
clone_size: .
d_call: TRBD1